This TCR beta chain was observed in a study of blood T cell repertoires in COVID-19. Sequencing was performed with immunoSEQ multiplex PCR; in TCRdb, only in-frame clones are kept and a portion is missing. The table has 200,000 to 300,000 clones, 75% to 90% seen once. The V gene's germline CDR1 is SGHRS and CDR2 YFSETQ. V lost 3 bases, J lost 4 bases, and 6 bases stayed unmatched. The CDR3 sequence is 16 residues long. The chain joins TRBV5-1 to TRBJ2-5, with 13 positions matching TRBD2. The source is a man under 40 with active or convalescent COVID-19. The sequencing input was peripheral blood. The CDR3 here is CASSSRTSGGRETQYF. DNA for the CDR3: TGCGCCAGCAGCTCGCGGACTAGCGGGGGTCGAGAGACCCAGTACTTC.